Below, 23 T cell receptor beta chains from the same sample are listed, as sequenced in a study of beta chain features in type 1 diabetes. Study findings and constraints: For Type 1 diabetes patients, all four CD4+ subsets carried TCRB CDR3s that were moderately but significantly shorter.

These receptors' antigens are unknown. Sequenced material consisted of expressed TCRB transcripts (all of the isolated RNA was reverse transcribed). Some clones are missing from TCRdb's copy, which holds only in-frame ones; the method was immunoSEQ multiplex PCR. The sample contains roughly 230,000 clones, roughly a tenth of which appear only once. The sequenced sample consisted of naive CD4+ T cells from blood. Receptor source: a man under 40 with type 1 diabetes.

This chain connects TRBV5-4 to TRBJ2-5; 12 positions match TRBD2. In germline, CDR1 is SGHNT, CDR2 YYREEE (reference sequence). This CDR3 has 16 amino acids. V trimming: 3 bases; J trimming: 3 bases; junction bases outside the gene matches: 6. The CDR3 protein is CASSWASGGAEETQYF. The CDR3 nucleotides read TGTGCCAGCAGCTGGGCTAGCGGGGGGGCTGAAGAGACCCAGTACTTC.

The chain has TRBV18 and TRBJ2-3; perhaps TRBD1 as D (6 bases). CDR1 is KGHSH, CDR2 LQKENI, per germline. The CDR3 is 16 amino acids. V was clipped by 3 bases and J by 4 bases, with 17 bases between them. The DNA for the CDR3 is TGTGCCAGCTCACCGGGACATCTCCGAGTGGCAGATACGCAGTATTTT. This encodes CASSPGHLRVADTQYF.

With regard to this clone: It is unclear where the CDR3 begins or ends on the DNA, so no DNA is shown, and the CDR3 is as TCRdb lists it. The V and J genes are TRBV4-2 and TRBJ1-4; TRBD1 reflects the table's D call only, with no check against the DNA. The CDR3 totals 15 residues, both ends included. The germline V gene has CDR1 LGHNA and CDR2 YNFKEQ. CDR3 in amino acids: CASSTSGQGWEKLFF.

The rearrangement joins TRBV5-4 to TRBJ2-7; perhaps TRBD2 as D (5 bases). The CDR3 consists of 15 residues. V shed 4 bases and J shed 2 bases, with 16 bases lying between them. Germline CDR1 and CDR2: SGHNT and YYREEE (reference sequence). Written as DNA, the CDR3 is TGTGCCAGCAGCCCGGGGATCCAGGCCCCCTACGAGCAGTACTTC. Protein: CASSPGIQAPYEQYF.

The chain joins TRBV10-3 to TRBJ2-2; D ambiguous. This CDR3 is 13 amino acids long. The V gene lost 6 bases and the J gene lost 5 bases, with 10 bases spanning the gap. Per germline, CDR1 ENHRY and CDR2 SYGVKD. The CDR3 DNA is TGTGCCATCAGGGCCCTAGAGACCGGGGAGCTGTTTTTT. Protein: CAIRALETGELFF.

This clone was detected a few times. The chain is built from TRBV9 and TRBJ2-5; 15 bases align to TRBD2. The V gene's germline CDR1 is SGDLS and CDR2 YYNGEE. This CDR3 has 16 amino acids. V shed 4 bases, J shed 7 bases, and the junction held 8 bases outside the gene matches. The CDR3 is CASSQTGTSGGRTQYF. CDR3 bases: TGTGCCAGCAGCCAGACCGGGACTAGCGGGGGGCGGACCCAGTACTTC.

This clone was seen a handful of times. This chain links TRBV2 with TRBJ1-5; TRBD1 agrees at 7 bases. Germline CDR1 SNHLY, CDR2 FYNNEI. The junction had 2 bases not matched to a gene; V was cut back by 1 base and J by 5 bases. There are 14 residues in the CDR3. The CDR3 nucleotides read TGTGCCAGCAGTGAAGAGGGGGCGGATCAGCCCCAGCATTTT. It encodes CASSEEGADQPQHF.

There are a few counts of this clone. The chain is built from TRBV27 and TRBJ2-7; TRBD1 agrees at 7 bases. Per germline, CDR1 MNHEY and CDR2 SMNVEV (reference sequence). V shed 8 bases, J shed 3 bases, and the junction held 13 bases outside the gene matches. The CDR3 extends over 15 amino acids. The CDR3 DNA reads as TGTGCCAGCTCAAATAGGGGGCCAGGTCGCTACGAGCAGTACTTC. This codes for CASSNRGPGRYEQYF.

There are a few counts of this clone. J is TRBJ2-1 and V is TRBV14, with TRBD2 matching 10 bases. V shed 6 bases and J 2 bases; nucleotides not matched to a gene: 10. Germline CDR1 SGHDN, CDR2 FVKESK. This CDR3 comprises 17 residues. The chain's CDR3 is CASRGHQGLATYNEQFF. The CDR3 DNA reads TGTGCCAGCAGGGGTCACCAGGGACTAGCGACCTACAATGAGCAGTTCTTC.

This rearrangement joins TRBV6-5 to TRBJ2-3; no definite D call. Trimming stripped 8 bases from V and 6 bases from J, with 9 bases between. Germline V gene lookup returns CDR1 MNHEY and CDR2 SVGAGI. The CDR3 loop spans 11 amino acids. The CDR3 DNA reads TGTGCCAGCTTGCGCGGCGATACGCAGTATTTT. Translating gives CASLRGDTQYF.

This clone occurred a few times. The rearrangement joins TRBV15 to TRBJ2-7, with TRBD2 identical over 9 bases. Trimming removed 1 base from V and 7 bases from J; junction bases left unmatched: 14. Germline V gives CDR1 LNHNV, CDR2 YYDKDF (reference sequence). The CDR3 runs 17 residues. The CDR3 DNA reads as TGTGCCACCAGCAGAGTTCCCCTAGCGGGGTTATGGTATGAGCAGTACTTC. Amino acid sequence: CATSRVPLAGLWYEQYF.

This clone was recorded a few times. Other DNA sequences within the sample encode an identical CDR3. The rearrangement links TRBV6-6 to TRBJ2-5; D is unresolved. This CDR3 is built from 12 residues. Germline V gives CDR1 MNHNY, CDR2 SVGAGI (reference sequence). V lost 1 base and J lost 2, with 2 bases in between. This chain's CDR3 is CASSYLQETQYF. Written as DNA, the CDR3 is TGTGCCAGCAGTTACTTACAAGAGACCCAGTACTTC.

The J gene is TRBJ2-3, the V gene TRBV14; 10 bases agree with TRBD2. The germline V gene encodes CDR1 SGHDN and CDR2 FVKESK. CDR3 length equals 14 residues. The ends lost 6 bases at V and 11 bases at J; junction bases unmatched: 11. In DNA form, the CDR3 reads TGTGCCAGCAGGGCTAGCGGGGGTCCTCGAATGCAGTATTTT. Protein: CASRASGGPRMQYF. Variable domain in full (rest from reference TRBV14 and TRBJ2-3): EAGVTQFPSHSVIEKGQTVTLRCDPISGHDNLYWYRRVMGKEIKFLLHFVKESKQDESGMPNNRFLAERTGGTYSTLKVQPAELEDSGVYFCASRASGGPRMQYFGPGTRLTVL.

CDR3 protein: CASSLDRGTYGYTF. As DNA, the CDR3 is TGTGCCAGCAGCCTAGACAGGGGGACCTATGGCTACACCTTC. The V gene is TRBV5-4, the J gene TRBJ1-2; 9 positions agree with TRBD1. Germline CDR1 reads SGHNT; CDR2 reads YYREEE (reference sequence). The V gene end was trimmed by 4 bases and the J gene end by 4 bases; junction bases not matched to a gene: 5. CDR3 length equals 14 residues.

This clone showed up just a few times. The rearrangement joins TRBV6-5 to TRBJ2-2; 7 bases fit TRBD1. The CDR3 is made up of 15 amino acids. Germline-derived CDR1 and CDR2 are MNHEY and SVGAGI. V lost 6 bases to trimming and J lost 7 bases; unmatched junction nucleotides: 11. CDR3 in amino acids: CASRGTALSYGELFF. CDR3 bases: TGTGCCAGCAGGGGGACAGCCCTCTCGTACGGGGAGCTGTTTTTT.

The chain employs TRBV5-1 and TRBJ2-1, with 7 bases matching TRBD1. The germline CDR1 and CDR2 sequences are SGHRS and YFSETQ. V dropped 4 bases and J dropped 5; count of bases not matched to a gene: 6. The CDR3 is 14 residues long. This CDR3 reads CASSRQGGDNEQFF. The DNA of the CDR3 is TGCGCCAGCAGCAGACAGGGTGGGGACAATGAGCAGTTCTTC.

This chain joins TRBV28 and TRBJ2-2, with D tentatively TRBD1 (5 bases). The germline V gene encodes CDR1 MDHEN and CDR2 SYDVKM. The V end lost 5 bases, the J end lost 4 bases, and 14 bases lay between the germline ends. This CDR3 region has 15 residues. The CDR3 here is CASSPGSESTGELFF. Written as DNA, the CDR3 is TGTGCCAGCAGTCCAGGGTCAGAAAGCACCGGGGAGCTGTTTTTT.

The chain combines TRBV14 with TRBJ2-1, with D unresolved. Trimming removed 3 bases at V and 2 bases at J, with 8 bases between. Germline V gene sequence: CDR1 SGHDN, CDR2 FVKESK. The CDR3 has 14 amino acids. In DNA, the CDR3 is TGTGCCAGCAGCCATCCCGAGCCCTACAATGAGCAGTTCTTC. It translates to CASSHPEPYNEQFF.

The chain employs TRBV10-3 and TRBJ1-6; D gene unclear. CDR3 length equals 15 residues. Deletions cut 5 bases from V and 7 bases from J, with 15 bases between. Germline CDR1 ENHRY, CDR2 SYGVKD. The CDR3 region has the DNA TGTGCCATCAGTACAACCGGGAGCAACAATTCACCCCTCCACTTT. It codes for CAISTTGSNNSPLHF.

This clone showed up just a few times. The chain carries TRBV19 and TRBJ1-1; weak D call: TRBD1 (5 bases). The ends were cut back, 8 bases at V and 4 bases at J, with 23 bases in the middle. The CDR3 consists of 16 residues. Germline V lookup: CDR1 LNHDA, CDR2 SQIVND (reference sequence). The CDR3 nucleotides are TGTGCCAGTGCCCAAAATTTGGGGGGACTAGGCACTGAAGCTTTCTTT. The encoded protein is CASAQNLGGLGTEAFF.

Comments on this clone: The same CDR3 is also encoded by other DNA sequences in this sample. The rearrangement links TRBV18 to TRBJ2-3; TRBD2 matches at 11 bases. Germline V lookup: CDR1 KGHSH, CDR2 LQKENI. The CDR3 runs 14 residues. After removal of 3 bases from V and 5 bases from J, the junction contained 1 base not matched to a gene. This CDR3 reads CASSPTSGGDTQYF. CDR3 sequence (DNA): TGTGCCAGCTCACCTACTAGCGGGGGAGATACGCAGTATTTT.

The sample holds a few counts of this clone. One junction end disagrees with the germline gene, perhaps due to a read error. This chain links TRBV2 with TRBJ1-1; D gene unclear. CDR1 and CDR2 (germline): SNHLY, FYNNEI. The CDR3 loop spans 12 amino acids. The CDR3 protein is CASSLGQKAQLF. The CDR3 DNA reads as TGTGCCAGCAGTTTGGGCCAAAAAGCCCAGCTCTTT.

The chain recombines TRBV6-5 with TRBJ2-3; no clear D gene. There are 8 residues in the CDR3. The germline V gene has CDR1 MNHEY and CDR2 SVGAGI. Trimming stripped 5 bases from V and 13 bases from J, with 4 bases between. Written as DNA, the CDR3 is TGTGCCAGCAGTCACAAGTATTTT. This encodes CASSHKYF.